Shown below are 32 T cell receptor beta chains from a single sample sequenced in a study of T cell repertoires in cytomegalovirus infection. A single record per CDR3 protein comes from TCRdb applying MiXCR to the reads. The sample consists of about 330,000 distinct CDR3 sequences, approximately 35% of them appearing once. The antigens these receptors bind are not known. The material was cultured PBMCs, obtained from culture after CMV antigen stimulation. The receptors derive from a human donor in good health (CMV status not recorded). Some clones in this sample may be carry-over from other donors' samples.

This clonotype was detected once. V usage is TRBV18 and J usage is TRBJ2-1; no definite D call. V was trimmed by 0 bases and J by 4 bases, leaving 13 bases between them. Germline CDR1 is KGHSH and CDR2 is LQKENI. The CDR3 extends over 16 amino acids. This chain's CDR3 is CASSPPDKGRYNEQFF. CDR3 DNA sequence: TGTGCCAGCTCACCACCGGATAAGGGTCGGTACAATGAGCAGTTCTTC.

This clonotype was counted only a few times. The chain combines TRBV15 with TRBJ1-1, with D tentatively TRBD1 (5 bases). The V gene lost 5 bases and the J gene lost 2 bases, with 12 bases spanning the gap. CDR1 is LNHNV and CDR2 is YYDKDF in the germline V gene (reference sequence). CDR3 size: 14 residues. CDR3 region: CATSGWTLNTEAFF. CDR3 nucleotides: TGTGCCACCAGCGGGTGGACACTTAACACTGAAGCTTTCTTT.

The genes are TRBV6-2 or TRBV6-3 and TRBJ2-7; 11 nucleotides agree with TRBD1. Germline CDR1 and CDR2: MNHEY and SVGEGT. This CDR3 region has 15 residues. The J segment lost 3 bases and the V segment lost 6 bases, leaving 7 bases of the junction unmatched. In nucleotides, the CDR3 is TGTGCCAGCAGCAAAGCCGGGACAGGGGGCTACGAGCAGTACTTC. This codes for CASSKAGTGGYEQYF.

The chain is built from TRBV20-1 and TRBJ2-5, with D unclear. Germline CDR1 DFQATT, CDR2 SNEGSKA (reference sequence). The CDR3 extends over 13 amino acids. Trimming stripped 6 bases from V and 0 bases from J, with 11 bases between. CDR3 protein: CSARLPYQETQYF. The CDR3 bases are TGCAGTGCGAGGTTGCCCTACCAAGAGACCCAGTACTTC.

This clonotype was counted between two and nine times. V is TRBV5-5 and J is TRBJ2-1, with 11 positions matching TRBD2. V was pared by 0 bases and J by 8 bases, with 7 bases of the junction left unmatched. The CDR3 runs to 16 residues. The V gene's germline CDR1 is SGHKS and CDR2 YYEKEE (reference sequence). The CDR3 loop reads CASSLEGSGRADEQFF. The CDR3 coding sequence is TGTGCCAGCAGCTTGGAGGGTAGCGGGAGGGCCGATGAGCAGTTCTTC. The whole variable domain, filled in from reference TRBV5-5 and TRBJ2-1, reads DAGVTQSPTHLIKTRGQQVTLRCSPISGHKSVSWYQQVLGQGPQFIFQYYEKEERGRGNFPDRFSARQFPNYSSELNVNALLLGDSALYLCASSLEGSGRADEQFFGPGTRLTVL.

There are a few counts of this clonotype. The CDR3 DNA is TGCAGTGCTGTCCAAGTCGATACGCAGTATTTT. It encodes CSAVQVDTQYF. The genes are TRBV20-1 and TRBJ2-3, with no clear D. Trimming removed 5 bases at V and 6 bases at J, with 9 bases between. The germline gives CDR1 DFQATT, CDR2 SNEGSKA (reference sequence). This CDR3 has 11 residues.

V usage is TRBV28 and J usage is TRBJ2-7, with no clear D. The V gene's germline CDR1 is MDHEN and CDR2 SYDVKM. Between the trimmed V and J ends, which lost 6 bases and 4 bases, there was a span of 7 bases. CDR3 length: 11 residues. The CDR3 is CASSRYYEQYF. CDR3 nucleotides: TGTGCCAGCAGCCGTTATTACGAGCAGTACTTC.

This chain uses TRBV7-2 with TRBJ2-7; perhaps TRBD2 as D (6 bases). V was clipped by 3 bases and J by 2 bases, with 17 bases between them. This CDR3 comprises 16 residues. Germline V gene sequence: CDR1 SGHTA, CDR2 FQGNSA. For the CDR3, the DNA is TGTGCCAGCAGCTTGGCGGCCGGGCGGGATACCTACGAGCAGTACTTC. Translation: CASSLAAGRDTYEQYF. Complete variable domain (other parts from reference TRBV7-2 and TRBJ2-7): GAGVSQSPSNKVTEKGKDVELRCDPISGHTALYWYRQSLGQGLEFLIYFQGNSAPDKSGLPSDRFSAERTGGSVSTLTIQRTQQEDSAVYLCASSLAAGRDTYEQYFGPGTRLTVT.

V gene TRBV12-3 or TRBV12-4 combines with J gene TRBJ2-7, with 11 bases identical to TRBD2. This CDR3 is 15 amino acids long. V lost 7 bases, J lost 4 bases, and 9 bases stayed unmatched. CDR3 coding DNA: TGTGCCAGCACCCCCTTAGCGGGAGGGGGGTACGAGCAGTACTTC. This sequence encodes CASTPLAGGGYEQYF.

By share, this clonotype ranks as medium-sized. The chain carries TRBV7-9 and TRBJ2-7, with D possibly matching TRBD1 (6 bases). The CDR3 spans 15 residues. Germline lookup yields CDR1 SEHNR and CDR2 FQNEAQ (reference sequence). Trimming pared 5 bases from V and 3 bases from J, leaving 17 bases between. DNA of the CDR3: TGTGCCAGCAGCCACAGGGTGGGGGTGAGCTACGAGCAGTACTTC. This encodes CASSHRVGVSYEQYF.

In DNA form, the CDR3 reads TGTGCTAGTGGTTTGGGGCTAGCGGGACTACGTGAGCAGTTCTTC. Translating it yields CASGLGLAGLREQFF. The chain links TRBV12-5 to TRBJ2-1; 9 bases align to TRBD2. This CDR3 contains 15 residues. CDR1 is LGHNT, CDR2 FRNRAP, per germline. V dropped 1 base and J dropped 9; count of bases not matched to a gene: 7.

The sample holds a few counts of this clonotype. The chain couples TRBV7-9 to TRBJ2-5; D may be TRBD1 (6 bases). The germline V gene has CDR1 SEHNR and CDR2 FQNEAQ (reference sequence). V lost 5 bases and J lost 4, with 17 bases in between. CDR3 size: 15 residues. CDR3 protein: CASSQWTDLSETQYF. The CDR3 DNA is TGTGCCAGCAGCCAATGGACAGACCTCTCAGAGACCCAGTACTTC.

The V call is TRBV5-6, the J call TRBJ1-2; TRBD1 matches 7 bases. The J segment lost 7 bases and the V segment lost 2 bases, leaving 2 bases of the junction unmatched. This CDR3 is 12 amino acids long. Germline lookup yields CDR1 SGHDT and CDR2 YYEEEE. The CDR3 region has the DNA TGTGCCAGCAGCTTAACAGGGGTTGGCTACACCTTC. The encoded protein is CASSLTGVGYTF. The variable domain in full, with the rest retrieved from reference TRBV5-6 and TRBJ1-2, is DAGVTQSPTHLIKTRGQQVTLRCSPKSGHDTVSWYQQALGQGPQFIFQYYEEEERQRGNFPDRFSGHQFPNYSSELNVNALLLGDSALYLCASSLTGVGYTFGSGTRLTVV.

This clonotype appeared once. This chain uses TRBV7-4 with TRBJ1-4; 10 nucleotides align to TRBD1. The V and J ends lost 5 bases and 7 bases, in that order; junction bases with no gene match: 10. The CDR3 sequence is 16 residues long. The V gene's germline CDR1 is SGHVT and CDR2 SQSDAQ. Here the CDR3 DNA reads TGTGCCAGCAGCCCAACTGCTCGGGACAGGGGTGAAAAACTGTTTTTT. Protein product: CASSPTARDRGEKLFF.

The J gene is TRBJ2-7, the V gene TRBV19; 9 bases are shared with TRBD1. Trimming took 5 bases from V and 4 from J; bases not matched to a gene: 3. The CDR3 has 13 amino acids. CDR1 is LNHDA, CDR2 SQIVND, per germline (reference sequence). The CDR3 region has the DNA TGTGCCAGTAGTGTGACAGGGGGGTACGAGCAGTACGTC. Its protein is CASSVTGGYEQYV.

J is TRBJ2-6 and V is TRBV3-1; 7 bases are a match to TRBD1. After removal of 1 base from V and 0 bases from J, the junction contained 6 bases not matched to a gene. Germline V lookup: CDR1 LGHDT, CDR2 YNNKEL (reference sequence). The CDR3 is made up of 18 amino acids. As DNA, the CDR3 is TGTGCCAGCAGCCAAGGAACAGGGGCCGCCTCTGGGGCCAACGTCCTGACTTTC. It translates to CASSQGTGAASGANVLTF.

V usage is TRBV4-1 and J usage is TRBJ1-2, with D unclear. V lost 0 bases and J lost 3, with 11 bases in between. Germline V gene data show CDR1 as MGHRA and CDR2 as YSYEKL. This CDR3 spans 15 amino acids. The CDR3 is CASSQDSAVDYGYTF. The CDR3 nucleotides read TGCGCCAGCAGCCAAGATTCAGCGGTTGACTATGGCTACACCTTC.

This sequence joins TRBV18 and TRBJ2-6; D gene uncertain. V lost 3 bases and J 0 bases, leaving 12 bases between the germline ends. The CDR3 totals 17 residues. CDR1 and CDR2 (germline): KGHSH, LQKENI. CDR3 in DNA: TGTGCCAGCTCACCTAGGACGGCGATCTCTGGGGCCAACGTCCTGACTTTC. Protein product: CASSPRTAISGANVLTF.

There are a few counts of this clonotype. The CDR3 spells CASSLPGTNYGYTF. CDR3 in DNA: TGTGCCAGCAGTTTACCGGGGACTAACTATGGCTACACCTTC. The chain links TRBV28 to TRBJ1-2; D remains unclear. Germline assignment: CDR1 MDHEN and CDR2 SYDVKM. The CDR3 is made up of 14 amino acids. V shed 2 bases and J shed 0 bases, with 7 bases lying between them.

This clonotype has just a few counts. V is TRBV6-2 or TRBV6-3 and J is TRBJ1-1, with unresolved D. The V gene lost 4 bases and the J gene lost 0 bases, with 12 bases spanning the gap. The CDR3 has 15 residues. Germline V gene data show CDR1 as MNHEY and CDR2 as SVGEGT. CDR3 in amino acids: CASSWVRLLNTEAFF. The CDR3, as DNA: TGTGCCAGCAGTTGGGTTCGCCTCTTGAACACTGAAGCTTTCTTT.

This clonotype was seen a few times. This chain joins TRBV12-3 or TRBV12-4 and TRBJ2-7; TRBD1 might be the D (7 bases). This CDR3 is built from 13 residues. Trimming removed 9 bases at V and 5 bases at J, with 17 bases between. The CDR3 region is CARNFRGANEQYV. CDR3 coding DNA: TGTGCCAGAAATTTCAGGGGGGCCAACGAGCAGTACGTC.

This clonotype was recorded at least ten times. V is TRBV25-1 and J is TRBJ1-4; TRBD1 matches 7 bases. V lost 4 bases, J lost 10 bases, and 9 bases stayed unmatched. Germline V CDR1 and CDR2: MGHDK, SYGVNS. The CDR3 runs to 14 residues. In DNA, the CDR3 is TGTGCCAGCAGTGGTCAGGGGGGATACGGAAAACTGTTTTTT. Its protein product is CASSGQGGYGKLFF.

This clonotype appeared many times. This chain joins TRBV12-3 or TRBV12-4 and TRBJ1-1, with D possibly matching TRBD1 (5 bases). V was shortened by 6 bases and J by 0 bases, with 8 bases between the two germline ends. The CDR3 contains 13 residues. Written as DNA, the CDR3 is TGTGCCAGCAGCGGGACCATGAACACTGAAGCTTTCTTT. This gives the protein CASSGTMNTEAFF.

The chain employs TRBV24-1 and TRBJ2-7; 11 bases agree with TRBD1. This CDR3 spans 14 amino acids. Trimming removed 6 bases from V and 6 bases from J; junction bases left unmatched: 6. Germline CDR1 reads KGHDR; CDR2 reads SFDVKD. The CDR3: CATSTGQGAREQYV. The CDR3 nucleotides read TGTGCCACCAGTACCGGACAGGGGGCCCGCGAGCAGTACGTC.

The chain employs TRBV28 and TRBJ1-5; D may be TRBD1 (5 bases). Germline V gene data show CDR1 as MDHEN and CDR2 as SYDVKM. Deletions cut 5 bases from V and 4 bases from J, with 18 bases between. The CDR3 runs 16 residues. The CDR3 spells CASSPWPRRGNQPQHF. Written as DNA, the CDR3 is TGTGCCAGCAGTCCCTGGCCCCGGCGGGGGAATCAGCCCCAGCATTTT.

A few counts support this clonotype. This chain joins TRBV7-2 and TRBJ2-5; D call uncertain. V lost 5 bases and J 0 bases, leaving 4 bases between the germline ends. CDR1 SGHTA and CDR2 FQGNSA come from the germline V gene. This CDR3 comprises 12 residues. CDR3 DNA sequence: TGTGCCAGCAGCATTAACCAAGAGACCCAGTACTTC. Amino acids: CASSINQETQYF. The full variable domain, rest sourced from reference TRBV7-2 and TRBJ2-5, is GAGVSQSPSNKVTEKGKDVELRCDPISGHTALYWYRQSLGQGLEFLIYFQGNSAPDKSGLPSDRFSAERTGGSVSTLTIQRTQQEDSAVYLCASSINQETQYFGPGTRLLVL.

CDR3 residues: CASSRRQVKRSYTF. The CDR3 bases are TGTGCCAGCAGTCGACGACAGGTTAAAAGGAGCTACACCTTC. This chain links TRBV27 with TRBJ1-2, with D perhaps TRBD1 (6 bases). V gave up 5 bases and J gave up 9 bases, with 19 bases separating them. Germline CDR1 is MNHEY and CDR2 is SMNVEV (reference sequence). This CDR3 comprises 14 residues.

The chain recombines TRBV20-1 with TRBJ2-7, with TRBD2 matching 8 bases. CDR3 length: 15 amino acids. The germline CDR1 and CDR2 sequences are DFQATT and SNEGSKA (reference sequence). After removal of 3 bases from V and 0 bases from J, the junction contained 7 bases not matched to a gene. CDR3 coding DNA: TGCAGTGCTAGTTCAGTAGCGGGGAGCTCCTACGAGCAGTACTTC. This sequence encodes CSASSVAGSSYEQYF.

The V and J genes are TRBV4-1 and TRBJ1-4, with 10 bases identical to TRBD1. J gave up 6 bases and V 1 base, and 2 bases lay outside the gene matches. This CDR3 has 15 residues. The germline V gene encodes CDR1 MGHRA and CDR2 YSYEKL. CDR3: CASSQVGTGDEKLFF. DNA of the CDR3: TGCGCCAGCAGCCAAGTTGGGACAGGGGATGAAAAACTGTTTTTT.

The chain is built from TRBV5-4 and TRBJ1-3; D might be TRBD1 (5 bases). Germline assignment: CDR1 SGHNT and CDR2 YYREEE (reference sequence). The CDR3 has 14 amino acids. V was clipped by 3 bases and J by 6 bases, with 13 bases between them. CDR3 residues: CASSSPWDLNTIYF. CDR3 bases: TGTGCCAGCAGCTCACCTTGGGACCTAAACACCATATATTTT.

This clonotype was counted many times. The chain carries TRBV7-2 and TRBJ1-1, with TRBD1 matching 7 bases. The CDR3 has 14 residues. After removal of 5 bases from V and 1 base from J, the junction contained 4 bases not matched to a gene. From germline, CDR1 is SGHTA and CDR2 FQGNSA. Here the CDR3 DNA reads TGTGCCAGCAGCCCCGGACAGGCGAACACTGAAGCTTTCTTT. It translates to CASSPGQANTEAFF.

This sequence joins TRBV7-2 and TRBJ2-3; 7 nucleotides agree with TRBD2. Trimming removed 4 bases from V and 0 bases from J; junction bases left unmatched: 7. CDR1 and CDR2 (germline): SGHTA, FQGNSA. CDR3 size: 16 residues. DNA for the CDR3: TGTGCCAGCAGCTGGAACGGGGGGTTTAGCACAGATACGCAGTATTTT. Translation: CASSWNGGFSTDTQYF.